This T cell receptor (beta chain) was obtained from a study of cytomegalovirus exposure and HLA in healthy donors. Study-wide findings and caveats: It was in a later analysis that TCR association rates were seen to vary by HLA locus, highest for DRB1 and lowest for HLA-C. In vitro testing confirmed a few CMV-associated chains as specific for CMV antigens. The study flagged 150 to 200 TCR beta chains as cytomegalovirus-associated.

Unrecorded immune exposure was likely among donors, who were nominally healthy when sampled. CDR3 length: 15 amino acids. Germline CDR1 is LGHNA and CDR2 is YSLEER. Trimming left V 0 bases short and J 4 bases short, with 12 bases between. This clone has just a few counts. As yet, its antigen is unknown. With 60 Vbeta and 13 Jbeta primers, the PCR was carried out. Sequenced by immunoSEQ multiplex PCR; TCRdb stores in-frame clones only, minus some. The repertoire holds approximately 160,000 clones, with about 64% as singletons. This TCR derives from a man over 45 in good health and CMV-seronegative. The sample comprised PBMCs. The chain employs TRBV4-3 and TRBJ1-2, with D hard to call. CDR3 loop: CASSQDRGVRYGYTF. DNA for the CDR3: TGCGCCAGCAGCCAAGATCGCGGGGTACGCTATGGCTACACCTTC.